This T cell receptor (beta chain) was captured in a study of somatic mutations in cytotoxic T cells in rheumatoid arthritis. Whole-study context: In some cases, T-cell populations stained with V beta antibodies were flow-sorted at nearly 100% purity, and these included V beta1+ cells sequenced for TCRB. Overall study findings and caveats: In about an eighth of the roughly 65 patients, the largest CD8+ clone exceeded 20% of CD8+ cells. Statistical analysis of the slight TRBV07 underrepresentation in rheumatoid arthritis patients did not adjust for multiple comparisons.

With regard to this clone: Its matching antigen is unknown.

Libraries were prepared by immunoSEQ multiplex PCR; TCRdb keeps only in-frame clonotypes and omits some of them. This sample has roughly 20,000 clones, with 74% found just once. Germline CDR1 reads MNHEY; CDR2 reads SMNVEV (reference sequence). Trimming at V came to 4 bases and at J to 11 bases, leaving 8 bases not matched to a gene. The CDR3 has 14 amino acids. After CD4+ and CD8+ cells were isolated by positive magnetic bead selection, their purity was checked by flow cytometry. The TCR originated in a man between 60 and 75 years old in good health. Source material: CD8+ T cells sorted from blood. The V and J genes are TRBV27 and TRBJ1-1, with 12 bases identical to TRBD1. CDR3 nucleotide sequence: TGTGCCAGCAGTTCCGGGACAGGGGGCTTTCGGGCTTTCTTT. Amino acid sequence: CASSSGTGGFRAFF.